One and the same sample provided the 22 T cell receptor beta chains below, sequenced in a study of CD8+ T cells in alopecia areata. The sequencing template was cDNA reverse transcribed from extracted RNA. Clones were sequenced by immunoSEQ multiplex PCR, and TCRdb holds only the in-frame ones, with some missing. The sample holds around 150,000 clones, around three fifths seen once. Stated treatment: oral pan-JAK inhibitor, 5-10 mg twice daily. The material sequenced was CD4+ T cells sorted from blood, taken at week 4, from a patient treated with tofacitinib. These TCRs come from a human donor with alopecia areata.

A note on this clone: The sample contains more than one DNA sequence encoding this CDR3. The chain links TRBV29-1 to TRBJ2-5; no clear D gene. Trimming removed 5 bases at V and 5 bases at J, with 9 bases between. The CDR3 is 11 amino acids. Germline V gives CDR1 SQVTM, CDR2 ANQGSEA. The CDR3 region has the DNA TGCAGCGTTTCCCCCGGGGAGACCCAGTACTTC. As protein: CSVSPGETQYF.

The J gene is TRBJ1-2, the V gene TRBV27, with 7 bases aligning to TRBD1. Germline values: CDR1 MNHEY, CDR2 SMNVEV (reference sequence). Trimming at V came to 5 bases and at J to 6 bases, leaving 9 bases not matched to a gene. The CDR3 loop spans 14 amino acids. This CDR3 is CASSINRGGDGYTF. CDR3 DNA: TGTGCCAGCAGTATTAACAGGGGAGGCGATGGCTACACCTTC.

This clone was observed a few times. The V call is TRBV30, the J call TRBJ2-2; 7 bases fit TRBD1. Germline V gene sequence: CDR1 GTSNPN, CDR2 SVGIG (reference sequence). V was pared by 5 bases and J by 3 bases, with 12 bases of the junction left unmatched. The CDR3 is 16 amino acids. The CDR3, as DNA: TGTGCCTGGCGGCTACCGGACAGGAGTTACACCGGGGAGCTGTTTTTT. This gives the protein CAWRLPDRSYTGELFF.

The table lists this clone with a few counts. V usage is TRBV5-1 and J usage is TRBJ2-2; a possible D gene is TRBD2 (6 bases). The CDR3 is made up of 14 amino acids. V was trimmed by 4 bases and J by 4 bases, leaving 11 bases between them. Germline values: CDR1 SGHRS, CDR2 YFSETQ. Here the CDR3 reads CASSRDGGTGELFF. The CDR3 nucleotides are TGCGCCAGCAGCAGGGACGGGGGCACCGGGGAGCTGTTTTTT.

There are a few counts of this clone. Lacking the conserved final phenylalanine or tryptophan, this CDR3 likely reflects a read error. Because the CDR3's place on the DNA is in doubt, the DNA is left out and the CDR3 is given as listed by TCRdb. J is TRBJ1-4 and V is TRBV7-7. The CDR3 length equals 8 residues, ends included. Looked up from germline, CDR1 is SSHAT and CDR2 is FNYEAQ (reference sequence). The CDR3 sequence is CASSSRRG.

V and J are TRBV10-3 and TRBJ2-7; D gene ambiguous. From germline, CDR1 is ENHRY and CDR2 SYGVKD. This CDR3 comprises 13 residues. V was pared by 0 bases and J by 3 bases, with 6 bases between. CDR3 in DNA: TGTGCCATCAGTGAGTCGAACAGCTACGAGCAGTACTTC. As protein: CAISESNSYEQYF.

The chain couples TRBV9 to TRBJ2-5; 10 nucleotides line up with TRBD2. Germline assignment: CDR1 SGDLS and CDR2 YYNGEE. This CDR3 has 14 residues. The V and J ends lost 3 bases and 3 bases, in that order; junction bases with no gene match: 2. This chain's CDR3 is CASSGGLAEETQYF. The CDR3 DNA sequence: TGTGCCAGCAGCGGCGGACTAGCGGAAGAGACCCAGTACTTC.

This chain links TRBV5-1 with TRBJ1-1; 7 nucleotides align to TRBD1. The J segment lost 4 bases and the V segment lost 5 bases, leaving 14 bases of the junction unmatched. The CDR3 loop spans 16 amino acids. Germline V gives CDR1 SGHRS, CDR2 YFSETQ. CDR3 in amino acids: CASRGSILNRGTEAFF. DNA for the CDR3: TGCGCCAGCAGGGGGAGTATCTTAAACAGGGGCACTGAAGCTTTCTTT.

The V gene is TRBV30, the J gene TRBJ1-2; perhaps TRBD1 as D (5 bases). The germline gives CDR1 GTSNPN, CDR2 SVGIG (reference sequence). There are 13 residues in the CDR3. With 3 bases removed from V and 2 bases from J, the gap between germline ends came to 10 bases. The CDR3 sequence: CAWSFRVNYGYTF. CDR3 nucleotide sequence: TGTGCCTGGAGCTTCAGGGTGAACTATGGCTACACCTTC.

The gene calls are TRBV19 and TRBJ1-3; D unclear. Trimming removed 3 bases from V and 0 bases from J, with 9 bases in between. Germline lookup yields CDR1 LNHDA and CDR2 SQIVND (reference sequence). This CDR3 has 15 residues. The CDR3, as DNA: TGTGCCAGTAGTATCTACGGGAACTCTGGAAACACCATATATTTT. Protein: CASSIYGNSGNTIYF.

This clone was seen more than once but under ten times. This rearrangement joins TRBV29-1 to TRBJ2-3; D is possibly TRBD2 (5 bases). Germline values: CDR1 SQVTM, CDR2 ANQGSEA. V gave up 1 base and J gave up 3 bases, with 8 bases separating them. The CDR3 is 13 amino acids. In DNA, the CDR3 is TGCAGCGTTGAAGGGCGGAGGACAGATACGCAGTATTTT. This encodes CSVEGRRTDTQYF.

This clone was counted a few times. At one of its ends the junction is not consistent with the germline gene, which may arise from a read error. The V call is TRBV7-3, the J call TRBJ2-6, with a tentative D call TRBD1 (6 bases). The CDR3 is 15 residues long. The germline CDR1 and CDR2 sequences are SGHTA and FQGTGA. The CDR3 sequence is CATGFGPSGANVLTF. The CDR3 DNA reads as TGCGCTACAGGGTTCGGCCCTTCTGGGGCCAACGTCCTGACTTTC.

CDR3: CSVEGTAGYEQYF. The CDR3 region has the DNA TGCAGCGTTGAAGGGACGGCGGGCTACGAGCAGTACTTC. The chain joins TRBV29-1 to TRBJ2-7; possible D gene TRBD2, 5 bases. Per the germline V gene, CDR1 is SQVTM and CDR2 is ANQGSEA. V was shortened by 1 base and J by 3 bases, with 10 bases between the two germline ends. CDR3 length: 13 amino acids.

Concerning this clone itself: Other DNA sequences in the sample encode the same CDR3. V usage is TRBV7-2 and J usage is TRBJ2-1, with 12 bases lining up with TRBD2. Germline CDR1 reads SGHTA; CDR2 reads FQGNSA. V lost 3 bases to trimming and J lost 4 bases; unmatched junction nucleotides: 1. This CDR3 region has 15 residues. In nucleotides, the CDR3 is TGTGCCAGCAGCTTGACTAGCGGGGGTTACAATGAGCAGTTCTTC. Its protein product is CASSLTSGGYNEQFF. Full variable domain (outside the CDR3, taken from reference TRBV7-2 and TRBJ2-1): GAGVSQSPSNKVTEKGKDVELRCDPISGHTALYWYRQSLGQGLEFLIYFQGNSAPDKSGLPSDRFSAERTGGSVSTLTIQRTQQEDSAVYLCASSLTSGGYNEQFFGPGTRLTVL.

This clone was picked up a small number of times. V usage is TRBV10-3 and J usage is TRBJ2-1; D is unclear. V was cut by 2 bases and J by 14 bases, with 13 bases left in between. Per germline, CDR1 ENHRY and CDR2 SYGVKD. The length of the CDR3 is 12 residues. CDR3 coding DNA: TGTGCCATCAGTGAGGGAGATGGTTCCAAGTTCTTC. As protein: CAISEGDGSKFF.

The chain uses TRBV2 and TRBJ1-5; no clear D gene. The CDR3 extends over 13 amino acids. Germline lookup yields CDR1 SNHLY and CDR2 FYNNEI. Trimming stripped 7 bases from V and 3 bases from J, with 10 bases between. This CDR3 is CASNIQLNQPQHF. CDR3 in DNA: TGTGCCAGCAATATACAACTCAATCAGCCCCAGCATTTT.

This clone was seen a single time. The V call is TRBV7-2, the J call TRBJ2-5; D unresolved. This CDR3 has 13 residues. V shed 5 bases and J shed 0 bases, with 7 bases lying between them. Germline V gene sequence: CDR1 SGHTA, CDR2 FQGNSA. In nucleotides, the CDR3 is TGTGCCAGCAGCCAATCGTACCAAGAGACCCAGTACTTC. It specifies CASSQSYQETQYF. The variable domain in full, with the rest retrieved from reference TRBV7-2 and TRBJ2-5, is GAGVSQSPSNKVTEKGKDVELRCDPISGHTALYWYRQSLGQGLEFLIYFQGNSAPDKSGLPSDRFSAERTGGSVSTLTIQRTQQEDSAVYLCASSQSYQETQYFGPGTRLLVL.

This clone was recorded a few times. The chain carries TRBV25-1 and TRBJ2-1; no clear D. The ends were cut back, 7 bases at V and 7 bases at J, with 14 bases in the middle. Germline V gene data show CDR1 as MGHDK and CDR2 as SYGVNS. The CDR3 consists of 13 residues. The CDR3 sequence is CASKANLRNEQFF. The DNA for the CDR3 is TGTGCCAGCAAGGCGAATCTTCGGAATGAGCAGTTCTTC.

The table lists this clone with a few counts. The genes are TRBV2 and TRBJ1-5; D is ambiguous. There are 12 residues in the CDR3. Trimming removed 3 bases from V and 8 bases from J, with 8 bases in between. Germline-derived CDR1 and CDR2 are SNHLY and FYNNEI. CDR3 sequence: CASSDGREPQHF. CDR3 DNA: TGTGCCAGCAGTGACGGGAGGGAGCCCCAGCATTTT. Full variable domain (outside the CDR3, taken from reference TRBV2 and TRBJ1-5): EPEVTQTPSHQVTQMGQEVILRCVPISNHLYFYWYRQILGQKVEFLVSFYNNEISEKSEIFDDQFSVERPDGSNFTLKIRSTKLEDSAMYFCASSDGREPQHFGDGTRLSIL.

CDR3 sequence reads: CASSEGIQAAEAFF. For the CDR3, the DNA is TGCGCCAGCAGTGAGGGAATCCAAGCGGCTGAAGCTTTCTTT. The J gene is TRBJ1-1, the V gene TRBV10-2, with D hard to call. This CDR3 spans 14 amino acids. The V gene's germline CDR1 is WSHSY and CDR2 SAAADI. The V end lost 2 bases, the J end lost 6 bases, and 13 bases lay between the germline ends.

In DNA, the CDR3 is TGTGCCAGCAGCTTGTACAGGGCAGATACGCAGTATTTT. Translated, it gives CASSLYRADTQYF. The chain has TRBV5-6 and TRBJ2-3, with D tentatively TRBD1 (6 bases). From germline, CDR1 is SGHDT and CDR2 YYEEEE. Trimming took 1 base from V and 4 from J, leaving 7 bases between them. CDR3 length equals 13 residues.

The V and J genes are TRBV30 and TRBJ1-3; D is possibly TRBD1 (5 bases). The CDR3 contains 13 residues. Per germline, CDR1 GTSNPN and CDR2 SVGIG (reference sequence). The ends were cut back, 8 bases at V and 0 bases at J, with 11 bases in the middle. CDR3: CARDGGSGNTIYF. In nucleotides, the CDR3 is TGTGCCCGGGACGGAGGCTCTGGAAACACCATATATTTT. Looking up the rest from reference TRBV30 and TRBJ1-3 gives the full variable domain: SQTIHQWPATLVQPVGSPLSLECTVEGTSNPNLYWYRQAAGRGLQLLFYSVGIGQISSEVPQNLSASRPQDRQFILSSKKLLLSDSGFYLCARDGGSGNTIYFGEGSWLTVV.